Listed below are T cell receptor beta chains from one sample, sequenced in a study of PD-1 blockade in classical Hodgkin lymphoma. Clones were read by immunoSEQ multiplex PCR, and TCRdb kept only the in-frame ones, dropping some. The sample contains over 85,000 clones, less than 95% of which appear only once. The sample consisted of peripheral blood mononuclear cells (PBMCs), taken before the fourth cycle of nivolumab. The receptors shown here come from a human donor with classical Hodgkin lymphoma. Each CDR3 is given with its conserved first and last residue. D genes are given only for firm matches. Size is stated for part of the rows, as once, few or many counts, or as a class when the clone is expanded.

TGTGCCAGTAGTATGGGACAGGTACGGAGACCTAGCACAGATACGCAGTATTTT | CASSMGQVRRPSTDTQYF | 18 | TRBJ2-3 | TRBD1 | . | TRBV19
TGTGCCTGGAGTGCCCAGTTGGGGACAGCTAGCAATCAGCCCCAGCATTTT | CAWSAQLGTASNQPQHF | 17 | TRBJ1-5 | TRBD1 | . | TRBV30
TGTGCCAGCAGCGCACCTTCAACAAACACCATATATTTT | CASSAPSTNTIYF | 13 | TRBJ1-3 | . | . | TRBV9
TGCGCCAGCAGCTATGAGGGGGCGAACAATTCACCCCTCTACTTT | CASSYEGANNSPLYF | 15 | TRBJ1-6 | TRBD1 | . | TRBV5-1
TGTGCCAGCGCCGGAATTGGAAGGGACACTGAAGCTTTCTTT | CASAGIGRDTEAFF | 14 | TRBJ1-1 | . | . | TRBV4-2
TGCGCCAGCAGCTTGGTTGCGGGGGAGCAGTACTTC | CASSLVAGEQYF | 12 | TRBJ2-7 | . | . | TRBV5-1
TGTGCCAGCAGCTTGCACAGGGGGCCTTCAAGTACGAATACCTTC | CASSLHRGPSSTNTF | 15 | TRBJ1-2 | TRBD1 | few | TRBV7-8
TGTGCCAGCAGCTCACAGGGCACCGGGGAGCTGTTTTTT | CASSSQGTGELFF | 13 | TRBJ2-2 | . | . | TRBV7-3
TGTGCCAGCAGCGCCCGTTTGGGTCTCTCCTACAATGAGCAGTTCTTC | CASSARLGLSYNEQFF | 16 | TRBJ2-1 | . | . | TRBV9
TGTGCCAGCAGCCGACAGGGGCCTACCTACGAGCAGTACTTC | CASSRQGPTYEQYF | 14 | TRBJ2-7 | TRBD1 | . | TRBV6-5
TGTGCCAGCAGCTTGGGGTCAGATACGCAGTATTTT | CASSLGSDTQYF | 12 | TRBJ2-3 | . | . | TRBV5-4
TGTGCCAGTAGTATCCCGGGGGCAAATGAGCAGTTCTTC | CASSIPGANEQFF | 13 | TRBJ2-1 | . | . | TRBV19
TGCGCCAGCAGCTCGGGACAGCCGCAAGAGACCCAGTACTTC | CASSSGQPQETQYF | 14 | TRBJ2-5 | TRBD1 | . | TRBV5-1
TGCGCCAGCAGACTGGTCGGGACTGAAGCTTTCTTT | CASRLVGTEAFF | 12 | TRBJ1-1 | . | once | TRBV5-1
TGTGCCAGCAGCCCTACTGAAGGGGGCAATCAGCCCCAGCATTTT | CASSPTEGGNQPQHF | 15 | TRBJ1-5 | . | . | TRBV7-2
TGTGCCAGCAGCCCCAGGGGAACTCCCAGCTCTGGGGCCAACGTCCTGACTTTC | CASSPRGTPSSGANVLTF | 18 | TRBJ2-6 | . | . | TRBV7-2
TGTGCCAGTAGTATTGGGTTAGCGGGGGGTAAAGAGACCCAGTACTTC | CASSIGLAGGKETQYF | 16 | TRBJ2-5 | TRBD2 | once | TRBV19
TGTGCCTGGAGTACGGCGGGGAACTATGGCTACACCTTC | CAWSTAGNYGYTF | 13 | TRBJ1-2 | . | . | TRBV30
TGTGCCAGCAGTCAACAGCTCAACACTGAAGCTTTCTTT | CASSQQLNTEAFF | 13 | TRBJ1-1 | . | . | TRBV2
TGCGCCAGCAGCTTGGTCGGGACCCCTGCAACTAATGAAAAACTGTTTTTT | CASSLVGTPATNEKLFF | 17 | TRBJ1-4 | . | . | TRBV5-1
TGTGCCAGCAGTTACGCGGGGGCGGCCGGGCAGCCCCAGCATTTT | CASSYAGAAGQPQHF | 15 | TRBJ1-5 | . | . | TRBV6-6
TGCGCCAGCAGCCACCGTCTCGCGGGGGGGCCGGGAGATACGCAGTATTTT | CASSHRLAGGPGDTQYF | 17 | TRBJ2-3 | TRBD2 | once | TRBV4-3
TGTGCCAGCACTAGCGGCCTACACTACGAGCAGTACTTC | CASTSGLHYEQYF | 13 | TRBJ2-7 | TRBD2 | . | TRBV27
TGTGCCAGTAGTACCCCCCCAGATACGCAGTATTTT | CASSTPPDTQYF | 12 | TRBJ2-3 | . | . | TRBV19